Given below is one TCR beta chain in context. This specimen belongs to a study of CD8 T cells in Susac syndrome. Reverse transcription of roughly 0.45 to 1 ug RNA used random hexamers. Each CDR3 protein is one row after TCRdb ran MiXCR on the immunoSEQ multiplex PCR reads. The sample includes approximately 130,000 distinct CDR3 sequences, around 95% seen only once; the top ten take roughly 0.098%. Trimming took off 2 bases at V and 2 bases at J, with 9 bases between the two ends. Looked up from germline, CDR1 is SEHNR and CDR2 is FQNEAQ (reference sequence). The CDR3 has 15 residues. This receptor was identified in a human donor in good health. Specimen: CD4+ T cells from PBMCs. The chain combines TRBV7-9 with TRBJ2-2; D remains unclear. DNA for the CDR3: TGTGCCAGCAGCTTATCAGCCCTAAACACCGGGGAGCTGTTTTTT. Its translation: CASSLSALNTGELFF. The whole variable domain, remainder taken from reference TRBV7-9 and TRBJ2-2, is DTGVSQNPRHKITKRGQNVTFRCDPISEHNRLYWYRQTLGQGPEFLTYFQNEAQLEKSRLLSDRFSAERPKGSFSTLEIQRTEQGDSAMYLCASSLSALNTGELFFGEGSRLTVL.